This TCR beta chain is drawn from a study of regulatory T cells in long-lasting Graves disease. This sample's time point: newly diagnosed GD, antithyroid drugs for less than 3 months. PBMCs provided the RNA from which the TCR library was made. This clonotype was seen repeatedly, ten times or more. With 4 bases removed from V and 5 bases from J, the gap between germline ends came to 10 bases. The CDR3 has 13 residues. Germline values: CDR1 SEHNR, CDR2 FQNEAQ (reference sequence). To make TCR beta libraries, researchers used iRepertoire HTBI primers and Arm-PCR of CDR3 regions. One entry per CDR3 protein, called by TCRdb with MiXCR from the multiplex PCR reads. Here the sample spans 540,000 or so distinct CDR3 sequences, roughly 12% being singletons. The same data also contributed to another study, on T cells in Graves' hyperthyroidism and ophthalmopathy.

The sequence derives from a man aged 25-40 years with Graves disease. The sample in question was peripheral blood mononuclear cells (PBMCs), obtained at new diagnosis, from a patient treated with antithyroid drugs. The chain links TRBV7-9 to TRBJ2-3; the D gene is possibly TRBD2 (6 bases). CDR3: CASSSQEGDTQYF. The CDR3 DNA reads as TGTGCCAGCAGCTCCCAGGAGGGAGATACGCAGTATTTT.